This T cell receptor (beta chain) was sequenced in a study of Ad26.COV2.S vaccination and SARS-CoV-2 variants. For the study at large: Among those in the COV1001 Ad26.COV2.S trial arm was the donor. The authors gave Ad26.COV2.S intramuscularly, either once or twice 56 days apart.

This clone was picked up one time. Its antigen is unidentified. Some clones are missing from TCRdb's copy, which holds only in-frame ones; the method was immunoSEQ multiplex PCR. Altogether a few hundred thousand clones are present, 70% to 90% being singletons, with the ten largest covering around 3.6%. General study findings and limits: It was found that vaccine and placebo recipients had similar non-spike TCR breadth.

Treatment described: about 20 received Ad26.COV2.S at low or high dose, single or two shots; 5 received placebo; per-sample allocation not given. Sampling was performed 63 days after the first vaccine or placebo injection. Recruitment in Boston yielded a donor of adult age, 18-55 years. The CDR3 extends over 13 amino acids. V shed 3 bases and J shed 3 bases, with 8 bases lying between them. The V gene's germline CDR1 is KGHSH and CDR2 LQKENI. The J gene is TRBJ1-1, the V gene TRBV18, with D perhaps matching TRBD1 (5 bases). The TCR sequence derives from a person between 18 and 59 years old who received the Ad26.COV2.S COVID-19 vaccine or a placebo. The sequences come from peripheral blood, collected in a trial of Ad26.COV2.S vaccine versus placebo. CDR3 loop: CASSPRGDTEAFF. The CDR3, as DNA: TGTGCCAGCTCACCGCGAGGGGACACTGAAGCTTTCTTT.